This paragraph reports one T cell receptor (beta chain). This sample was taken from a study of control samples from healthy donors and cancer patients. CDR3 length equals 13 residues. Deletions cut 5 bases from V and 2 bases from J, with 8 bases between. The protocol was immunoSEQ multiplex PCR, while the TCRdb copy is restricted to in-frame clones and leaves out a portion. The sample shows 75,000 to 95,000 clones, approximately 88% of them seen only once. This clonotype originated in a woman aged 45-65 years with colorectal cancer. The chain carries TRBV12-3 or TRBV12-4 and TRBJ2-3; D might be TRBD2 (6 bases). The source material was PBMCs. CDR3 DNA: TGTGCCAGCAGTCGGGACTCCACAGATACGCAGTATTTT. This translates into CASSRDSTDTQYF.